This T cell receptor beta chain was captured by sequencing in a study of cytomegalovirus exposure and HLA in healthy donors (dated by TCRdb to the late 2010s). General notes on the study: In an earlier analysis of about 560 of the donors, around 300 Gb of sequence data and some 120 million unique TCR beta sequences from about 190 million T cells were reported. The T cell repertoires of several hundred subjects were profiled by immunosequencing and related to cytomegalovirus serostatus. In an earlier analysis of 500 to 650 of the donors, high-throughput TCR beta sequencing was used to judge whether each TCR beta V gene segment behaved as functional or pseudogenic. Five DR-DQ haplotypes were handled as single units for association and clustering, since linkage in the cohort was strong. Among about 390 genotyped donors of the cohort, an average of around 240,000 unique TCR beta nucleotide sequences were sequenced per donor, about a sixth of them non-productive. A later analysis re-examined previously published TCR beta repertoires from over 500 donors and added high-resolution HLA genotyping to investigate patterns of TCR occurrence. The number of typed donors differed by locus: about 629-640 for A, B, C, DRB1 and DQB1; 500 to 550 for DQA1; approximately 600 for DPA1; and some 470 for DPB1. All discovery cohort repertoires had been generated on a single sequencing platform. Donor age, sex, ethnicity and CMV serostatus were compiled alongside the repertoire data. The aim of the study was to test whether cataloging public T cell receptors could identify signatures of past pathogen exposure. Rather than using new phenotypic data, the later analysis identified candidate immune exposures from TCR beta sequences and from how often those sequences occurred across donors. A later genetic analysis took genome-wide SNP genotypes for about 55% of the roughly 700 donors and used that subset as a discovery cohort. To predict cytomegalovirus infection status, the study brought together high-throughput TCR immunosequencing, statistical association of individual TCRs with disease status, and machine learning. Of the roughly 400 genotyped donors, 81% fell in the genetic ancestry cluster associated with self-reported Caucasian donors. Both class I and class II loci were covered by HLA typing, at four-digit resolution. Along with the approximately 650-subject first cohort, a separate validation cohort of about 110 different subjects was used. An early release that covered some 640 HLA-typed donors contained approximately 300 gigabases of sequencing data and about 93 million unique TCR sequences.

In total, fewer than 750 healthy bone marrow donors made up the cohort. All cohort members were sampled while nominally healthy, although unrecorded immune exposures were likely present. The donor tested CMV seropositive and was one of the 289 seropositive cohort members. Every donor gave a peripheral blood sample, and the peripheral blood mononuclear cells from that sample were used for TCR beta sequencing. Genomic DNA extraction from the blood cell samples was performed with the Qiagen DNeasy Blood Extraction Kit. The library was prepared using the immunoSEQ multiplex PCR assay. The multiplex PCR relied on a mix of 60 forward primers for TCR Vbeta segments and 13 reverse primers for TCR Jbeta segments. Amplification of the CDR3 region of rearranged TCR beta genes was performed with a multiplex PCR assay on genomic DNA. On the Illumina HiSeq System, the amplified TCR beta libraries were sequenced as 87-base-pair reads. The authors' analysis ran thus. A later analysis tallied approximately 87 million unique TCR beta chains across the 700 or so repertoires, and some 10 million of those chains were shared by two or more donors. Raw reads were error-corrected and collapsed into unique sequences by a nearest-neighbor algorithm in which closely related sequences were merged to remove PCR and sequencing errors. Alignment of CDR3 sequences to IMGT reference sequences was used to assign V, D and J gene segments. For a sequence to be retained, a match of at least six nucleotides was required to both a V gene segment and a J gene segment. A rearrangement was called productive if the CDR3 had no stop codons and remained in frame with V and J, and every other rearrangement was called non-productive. CDR3 was defined by IMGT convention, running from the second conserved V-encoded cysteine to the conserved J-encoded phenylalanine. In an earlier analysis of around 570 of the donors, sequences lacking an unambiguous match to a single V gene segment were excluded. In an earlier analysis of around 600 of the donors, V segments were called functional above 56.7% productive rearrangements and were called segregating when the between-donor standard deviation exceeded 5%. To diagnose cytomegalovirus status from the catalog of TCR beta chain sequences, a statistical classification framework was built. In a later analysis, V and J genes were assigned by comparing TCR nucleotide sequences against IMGT/GENE-DB human TR gene sequences. Using the TCRdist pipeline, a later analysis assigned CDR3 sequences along with most-parsimonious VDJ recombination scenarios. In a later analysis, each TCR beta chain was defined by its CDR3 amino acid sequence together with its V-gene family, and reads without a unique V-gene family were excluded. To address suspected cross-contamination and a sequencing artifact, a later analysis removed roughly 640 highly shared, low-generation-probability nucleotide sequences. For each public chain, a later analysis derived a clonal expansion index from normalized ranks of inferred template counts within each repertoire. A later analysis computed generation probabilities with a VDJ recombination model fitted to out-of-frame rearrangements, and checked the results against IGoR. Hypergeometric tests were used in a later analysis to score TCR-TCR, TCR-HLA and TCR-CMV co-occurrence, with a repertoire-size bias correction applied to the TCR pairs. To estimate false discovery rates, a later analysis permuted the HLA or CMV assignments 20 times. A later analysis grouped co-occurring TCRs with DBSCAN, adding TCRdist sequence similarity when clustering within HLA-allele-positive subsets. For co-occurrence clustering, repertoires with fewer than 30,000 or more than 120,000 public chains were excluded, along with five repertoires with anomalous nucleotide sharing. In its TCRdb copy, this immuneACCESS table keeps in-frame sequences only and misses some clones. Where compared with another copy, unresolved V genes explain less than half of these, and the others have no known cause. The V and J calls and clone size are taken from that table; D and trimming were inferred from the DNA. Here the sample has 90,000 to 150,000 clones; roughly 9% occur a single time. Approximately 6.4% of the sample belongs to the ten largest clones.

What the study reported, not specific to this receptor: According to a later analysis, parvovirus B19, influenza, CMV and Epstein-Barr virus appeared linked to several top co-occurrence clusters. The earlier analysis of approximately 590 of the donors excluded 15 to 20 rarely observed V segments, including chromosome 9 orphons, because counts were too low. The presence/absence analyses assumed that sequencing depth was roughly uniform across donors, and that assumption may not be true. An association between a missense DCLRE1C variant and V-gene and J-gene trimming of TCR beta chains was found in a later genetic analysis and replicated in an independent cohort. According to a later analysis, most CMV-associated TCR beta chains appeared to be HLA-restricted, and the HLA associations seemed to be driven largely by CMV exposure. Because some donors lacked HLA typing at each locus, the association tests relied only on the typed subset. The cohort was sequenced for TCR beta chains only, and without alpha or paired-chain data the features that could be detected were limited. Assigning TCR associations to individual alleles was difficult when HLA alleles, especially DR and DQ, strongly co-occurred. Broadly in line with IMGT annotations, most TCR beta V segments showed up in productive rearrangements about 87% or about 30% of the time in an earlier analysis of 587 of the donors. The only immune exposure information available for the cohort was CMV serostatus. Correlated functional status among segregating V segments might be attributable to linkage disequilibrium, but an unknown experimental factor could not be ruled out. In a later analysis, 15,000 to 20,000 TCR beta sequences were associated with specific HLA alleles at a false discovery rate of 0.05. Across donors, most TCR sequences were observed very rarely, whereas some public TCRs were present in many individuals. According to a later genetic analysis, donors in an Asian-associated ancestry cluster had fewer N-insertions in productive TCRs than the approximately 700-donor mean. A further reported finding was that TCR beta sequences accurately predicted the HLA-A and HLA-B alleles for most subjects in the first cohort. It was suggested by the authors that the approach could potentially be generalized to other disease states and immunological phenotypes. A later analysis found that TCR association rates varied across HLA loci, with DRB1 alleles showing the most associated TCRs and HLA-C alleles the fewest. The classifier was reported to diagnose cytomegalovirus status with high specificity and sensitivity in both the original cohort and the validation cohort. A cluster of highly shared sequence variants was judged likely to be a technical artifact of the sequencing pipeline. A few of the identified cytomegalovirus-associated TCR beta chains were confirmed in vitro to be specific for cytomegalovirus antigens. In the study, 150 to 200 TCR beta chains were listed as associated with cytomegalovirus. In a later analysis, HLA-associated TCR beta chains showed more clonal expansion and lower generation probabilities than non-associated chains that were equally common.

As to this clone: Its antigen target is currently unknown. No qualities accompany the bases; no much larger clone lies one base away.

The sequenced material came from PBMCs. This clonotype originated in a woman in her forties in good health and CMV-seropositive.

The CDR3 protein is CATLDRVNTGELFF. The nucleotide sequence reads TGTGCCACCCTGGACAGGGTTAACACCGGGGAGCTGTTTTTT. This chain is built from TRBV6-5 and TRBJ2-2, with 8 middle bases fitting TRBD1. The CDR3 has 14 amino acids, counting the end cysteine and phenylalanine. Here the CDR3 DNA is all that survives: 42 bases in frame from base 1. Per the germline V gene, MNHEY is the CDR1 and SVGAGI is the CDR2. Here V drops 10 bases and J drops 2 bases, and the junction holds 6 bases not matched to any gene.